One sample yielded the 23 T cell receptor beta chains listed below, sequenced in a study of T-cell reconstitution after alpha-beta-depleted transplantation in children. Unique molecular identifiers were incorporated when the TCRbeta library was constructed. One entry per CDR3 protein, called by TCRdb with MiXCR from the PCR reads. The data hold about a million distinct CDR3 sequences, with less than 30% observed a single time. The sequencing used PBMCs, mostly from graft donor cells, collected 360 days after TCRalphabeta/CD19-depleted stem cell transplant. The receptors come from a boy younger than two who had a stem cell transplant for SCID, so the T cells may come from the graft donor.

This clonotype was counted only a few times. CDR3: CASSDSGLPTSYEQYF. CDR3 coding DNA: TGTGCCAGCAGTGACTCGGGCCTTCCGACCTCCTACGAGCAGTACTTC. The V call is TRBV28, the J call TRBJ2-7; D gene unclear. CDR3 length equals 16 residues. V lost 5 bases to trimming and J lost 0 bases, with 17 bases between them. Germline loops: CDR1 MDHEN, CDR2 SYDVKM.

The rearrangement uses TRBV10-3 and TRBJ1-5; 9 bases fit TRBD1. Per germline, CDR1 ENHRY and CDR2 SYGVKD. V lost 6 bases to trimming and J lost 6 bases; unmatched junction nucleotides: 3. CDR3 length equals 13 residues. Here the CDR3 reads CAIRDRGGQPQHF. CDR3 in DNA: TGTGCCATCAGGGACAGGGGAGGTCAGCCCCAGCATTTT.

This clonotype was found many times. The chain carries TRBV9 and TRBJ2-1; the D gene is possibly TRBD1 (5 bases). The ends were cut back, 4 bases at V and 0 bases at J, with 17 bases in the middle. This CDR3 contains 17 residues. The V gene's germline CDR1 is SGDLS and CDR2 YYNGEE. This CDR3 reads CASSSPVRTSSYNEQFF. The CDR3, as DNA: TGTGCCAGCAGCTCTCCCGTAAGGACAAGCTCCTACAATGAGCAGTTCTTC.

The genes are TRBV5-1 and TRBJ2-5; 7 bases align to TRBD1. This CDR3 comprises 15 residues. Per the germline V gene, CDR1 is SGHRS and CDR2 is YFSETQ. V shed 0 bases, J shed 3 bases, and the junction held 5 bases outside the gene matches. The CDR3 sequence: CASSLARGWEETQYF. Written as DNA, the CDR3 is TGCGCCAGCAGCTTGGCCAGGGGGTGGGAAGAGACCCAGTACTTC.

This clonotype has only a few counts. The chain is built from TRBV7-9 and TRBJ2-7; D gene ambiguous. V lost 3 bases and J lost 0, with 6 bases in between. Germline V CDR1 and CDR2: SEHNR, FQNEAQ (reference sequence). CDR3 length: 13 residues. This chain's CDR3 is CASSLWVSYEQYF. The CDR3 DNA is TGTGCCAGCAGCTTGTGGGTCTCCTACGAGCAGTACTTC.

J is TRBJ2-7 and V is TRBV12-3 or TRBV12-4; the match to TRBD2 covers 10 bases. V dropped 8 bases and J dropped 6; count of bases not matched to a gene: 7. CDR3 length: 13 residues. DNA for the CDR3: TGTGCCAGCGGACTAGCGGTGGTTAGCGAGCAGTACTTC. Protein: CASGLAVVSEQYF.

This clonotype showed up many times. The chain is built from TRBV20-1 and TRBJ1-5; 8 positions match TRBD1. CDR3 size: 14 residues. Trimming cost V 5 bases and J 0 bases; bases outside gene matches: 3. CDR1 and CDR2 from the germline V gene are DFQATT and SNEGSKA (reference sequence). CDR3 residues: CSAWTGSSNQPQHF. CDR3 DNA: TGCAGTGCTTGGACAGGGAGTAGCAATCAGCCCCAGCATTTT.

This clonotype was detected a few times. J is TRBJ2-3 and V is TRBV5-1; 10 nucleotides line up with TRBD2. The CDR3 has 15 amino acids. V was clipped by 1 base and J by 4 bases; unmatched bases: 3. In germline, CDR1 is SGHRS, CDR2 YFSETQ. In DNA form, the CDR3 reads TGCGCCAGCAGCTTGACTAGCGGGGTTCCAGATACGCAGTATTTT. This encodes CASSLTSGVPDTQYF.

V gene TRBV12-3 or TRBV12-4 combines with J gene TRBJ2-2, with 10 bases matching TRBD2. The CDR3 sequence is 16 residues long. V lost 4 bases and J lost 3; bases outside the gene matches: 5. CDR3 DNA: TGTGCCAGCAGTTCTGAGCGGGGGGGGTACACCGGGGAGCTGTTTTTT. Protein product: CASSSERGGYTGELFF.

This clonotype was counted between two and nine times. The chain recombines TRBV12-3 or TRBV12-4 with TRBJ1-1; possible D gene TRBD1, 6 bases. The CDR3 has 15 amino acids. With 6 bases removed from V and 0 bases from J, the gap between germline ends came to 14 bases. Here the CDR3 DNA reads TGTGCCAGCAGGCCACTGACAGGACTGAACACTGAAGCTTTCTTT. Its translation: CASRPLTGLNTEAFF.

The chain employs TRBV5-1 and TRBJ2-1; 7 bases line up with TRBD1. Germline V lookup: CDR1 SGHRS, CDR2 YFSETQ. With 4 bases clipped from V and 0 bases from J, the junction kept 7 bases outside the gene matches. The CDR3 has 16 amino acids. The CDR3 spells CASSPGTAVSYNEQFF. For the CDR3, the DNA is TGCGCCAGCAGCCCGGGGACAGCTGTCTCCTACAATGAGCAGTTCTTC.

This chain uses TRBV20-1 with TRBJ1-2; no firm D call. Trimming removed 2 bases from V and 2 bases from J, with 0 bases in between. This CDR3 contains 10 residues. CDR1 and CDR2 from the germline V gene are DFQATT and SNEGSKA (reference sequence). CDR3 DNA: TGCAGTGCTAGAAACTATGGCTACACCTTC. This encodes CSARNYGYTF.

The V call is TRBV4-3, the J call TRBJ2-7, with D perhaps being TRBD1 or TRBD2 (5 bases each). Deletions cut 0 bases from V and 3 bases from J, with 12 bases between. The CDR3 has 15 residues. The germline V gene has CDR1 LGHNA and CDR2 YSLEER. CDR3 amino acids: CASSQDRGRDYEQYF. CDR3 nucleotide sequence: TGCGCCAGCAGCCAAGATCGGGGCAGGGACTACGAGCAGTACTTC.

The chain has TRBV4-3 and TRBJ2-4, with D perhaps given as TRBD1 or TRBD2 (5 bases each). This CDR3 comprises 15 residues. The germline V and J ends were trimmed by 0 bases and 7 bases, with 13 bases remaining between them. CDR1 and CDR2 (germline): LGHNA, YSLEER. CDR3 in amino acids: CASSQDRGRVNIQYF. CDR3 in DNA: TGCGCCAGCAGCCAAGATCGGGGCAGGGTGAACATTCAGTACTTC.

The chain recombines TRBV12-3 or TRBV12-4 with TRBJ1-4; a possible D gene is TRBD1 (6 bases). The germline V and J ends were trimmed by 6 bases and 8 bases, with 16 bases remaining between them. This CDR3 contains 14 residues. CDR3 nucleotide sequence: TGTGCCAGCAGCTACGGGACACTGGGGGAAAAACTGTTTTTT. As protein: CASSYGTLGEKLFF.

This clonotype was counted a few times. This chain joins TRBV5-1 and TRBJ2-7, with 10 bases matching TRBD2. V shed 5 bases and J 1 base; nucleotides not matched to a gene: 9. Germline V gene sequence: CDR1 SGHRS, CDR2 YFSETQ. CDR3 length: 16 amino acids. The CDR3 spells CASSGNLAGGSYEQYF. The CDR3 DNA is TGCGCCAGCAGTGGCAATTTAGCGGGGGGATCCTACGAGCAGTACTTC.

The V call is TRBV5-5, the J call TRBJ2-7; the D gene is possibly TRBD1 (6 bases). This CDR3 spans 15 amino acids. Trimming removed 0 bases at V and 2 bases at J, with 12 bases between. CDR1 SGHKS and CDR2 YYEKEE come from the germline V gene (reference sequence). Here the CDR3 reads CASSLVGGLPYEQYF. Written as DNA, the CDR3 is TGTGCCAGCAGCTTGGTAGGGGGTCTCCCCTACGAGCAGTACTTC.

The rearrangement links TRBV7-3 to TRBJ1-1; a possible D gene is TRBD1 (5 bases). V was clipped by 0 bases and J by 0 bases, with 11 bases between them. The CDR3 is made up of 16 amino acids. Germline V gives CDR1 SGHTA, CDR2 FQGTGA. The CDR3 is CASSLTGEQLNTEAFF. The CDR3 nucleotides are TGTGCCAGCAGCTTAACGGGGGAACAACTGAACACTGAAGCTTTCTTT.

The chain recombines TRBV20-1 with TRBJ2-3, with 8 bases lining up with TRBD2. V was clipped by 3 bases and J by 4 bases; unmatched bases: 3. Germline V gene data show CDR1 as DFQATT and CDR2 as SNEGSKA (reference sequence). CDR3 length: 13 residues. In DNA, the CDR3 is TGCAGTGCTAGGAGCGGGAGATCAGATACGCAGTATTTT. Translated: CSARSGRSDTQYF.

CDR3 nucleotides: TGCAGTGCTAGAGAGAGATACGAGCAGTACTTC. Its protein product is CSARERYEQYF. The V gene is TRBV20-1, the J gene TRBJ2-7; D gene ambiguous. The V gene's germline CDR1 is DFQATT and CDR2 SNEGSKA (reference sequence). Trimming removed 0 bases at V and 4 bases at J, with 4 bases between. This CDR3 region has 11 residues.

This clonotype was observed at least ten times. The chain is built from TRBV29-1 and TRBJ2-1, with a possible D match to TRBD2 (5 bases). The germline CDR1 and CDR2 sequences are SQVTM and ANQGSEA. CDR3 length equals 12 residues. Between the trimmed V and J ends, which lost 4 bases and 9 bases, there was a span of 13 bases. CDR3 region: CSVARVAGEQFF. CDR3 nucleotides: TGCAGCGTTGCGCGGGTCGCGGGTGAGCAGTTCTTC.

In this sample, this clonotype turned up a few times. The V and J genes are TRBV6-1 and TRBJ1-4, with a weak D call TRBD1 (5 bases). The CDR3 is made up of 16 amino acids. Germline lookup yields CDR1 MNHNS and CDR2 SASEGT. V was cut by 2 bases and J by 4 bases, with 14 bases left in between. This CDR3 reads CASSEIGLGHNEKLFF. The CDR3 DNA follows: TGTGCCAGCAGTGAAATCGGGTTGGGGCATAATGAAAAACTGTTTTTT.

This clonotype came up a few times. The CDR3 DNA is TGTGCCAGCAGATGGGACCTGAACACTGAAGCTTTCTTT. Protein sequence: CASRWDLNTEAFF. V and J are TRBV28 and TRBJ1-1, with D perhaps matching TRBD1 (5 bases). This CDR3 spans 13 amino acids. Germline CDR1 and CDR2: MDHEN and SYDVKM. V dropped 6 bases and J dropped 0 bases, with 8 bases sitting between them.